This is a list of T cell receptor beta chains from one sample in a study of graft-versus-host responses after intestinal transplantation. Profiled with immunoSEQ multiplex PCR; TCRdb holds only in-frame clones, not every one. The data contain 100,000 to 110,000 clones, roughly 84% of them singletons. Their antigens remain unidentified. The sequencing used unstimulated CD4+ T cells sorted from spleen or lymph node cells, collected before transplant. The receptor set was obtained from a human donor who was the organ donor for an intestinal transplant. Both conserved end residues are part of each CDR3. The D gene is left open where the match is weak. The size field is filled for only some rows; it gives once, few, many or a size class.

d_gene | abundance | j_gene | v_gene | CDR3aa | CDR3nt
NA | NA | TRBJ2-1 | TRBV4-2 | CASSQVEISYNEQFF | TGTGCCAGCAGCCAAGTAGAAATCTCCTACAATGAGCAGTTCTTC
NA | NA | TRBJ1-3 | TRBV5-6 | CASSLISGNTIYF | TGTGCCAGCAGCCTGATCTCTGGAAACACCATATATTTT
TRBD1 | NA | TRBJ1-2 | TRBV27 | CASSRGLLRDSDGYTF | TGTGCCAGCAGCCGCGGGCTACTGCGGGACAGCGATGGCTACACCTTC
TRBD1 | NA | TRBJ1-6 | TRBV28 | CASSLTGAVGSPLHF | TGTGCCAGCAGTTTAACAGGGGCTGTAGGTTCACCCCTCCACTTT
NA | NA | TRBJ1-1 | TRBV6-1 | CASSRRLNTEAFF | TGTGCCAGCAGCCGTCGGTTGAACACTGAAGCTTTCTTT
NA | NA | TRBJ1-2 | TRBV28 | CASSFMVGYGYGYTF | TGTGCCAGCAGTTTTATGGTCGGGTATGGCTATGGCTACACCTTC
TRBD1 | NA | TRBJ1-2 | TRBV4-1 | CASSHNLGGANYGYTF | TGCGCCAGCAGCCACAACTTAGGGGGCGCTAACTATGGCTACACCTTC
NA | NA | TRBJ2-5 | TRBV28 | CASRPMKGDQETQYF | TGTGCCAGCAGACCCATGAAGGGGGACCAAGAGACCCAGTACTTC
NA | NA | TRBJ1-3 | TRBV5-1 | CASSLAGGSSGNTIYF | TGCGCCAGCAGCTTGGCTGGGGGGAGCTCTGGAAACACCATATATTTT
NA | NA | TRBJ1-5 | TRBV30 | CAWSGTLYQPQHF | TGTGCCTGGAGTGGGACCCTATATCAGCCCCAGCATTTT
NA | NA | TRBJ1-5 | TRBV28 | CASTPHTSSNQPQHF | TGTGCCAGCACGCCCCATACCTCTAGCAATCAGCCCCAGCATTTT
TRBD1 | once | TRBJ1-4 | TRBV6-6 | CASSYITGTGGEKLFF | TGTGCCAGCAGTTACATCACCGGGACAGGGGGCGAAAAACTGTTTTTT
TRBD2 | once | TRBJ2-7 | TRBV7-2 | CASSFSSGEYYEQYF | TGTGCCAGCAGCTTTTCTAGCGGGGAATACTACGAGCAGTACTTC
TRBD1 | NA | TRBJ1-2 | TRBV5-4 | CASSKQGEGWYGYTF | TGTGCCAGCAGCAAACAGGGGGAAGGATGGTATGGCTACACCTTC
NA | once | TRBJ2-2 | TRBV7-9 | CASSHNLENGELFF | TGTGCCAGCAGCCACAATTTAGAGAACGGGGAGCTGTTTTTT
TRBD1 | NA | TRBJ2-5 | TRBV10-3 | CAISVLDRGRGETQYF | TGTGCCATCAGTGTGTTGGACAGGGGTCGAGGAGAGACCCAGTACTTC
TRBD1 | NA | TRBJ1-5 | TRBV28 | CASSMTGGGPNQPQHF | TGTGCCAGCAGTATGACAGGGGGTGGGCCGAATCAGCCCCAGCATTTT
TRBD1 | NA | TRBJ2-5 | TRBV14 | CASSQARDRVKETQYF | TGTGCCAGCAGCCAAGCACGGGACAGGGTGAAAGAGACCCAGTACTTC
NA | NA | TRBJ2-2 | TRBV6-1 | CASSVTRNTGELFF | TGTGCCAGCAGCGTCACTAGGAACACCGGGGAGCTGTTTTTT
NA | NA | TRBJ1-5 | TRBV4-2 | CASSQVVQGYSNQPQHF | TGTGCCAGCAGCCAAGTTGTCCAGGGGTATAGCAATCAGCCCCAGCATTTT
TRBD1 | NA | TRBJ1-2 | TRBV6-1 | CASSAAGQGAVGGYTF | TGTGCCAGCAGTGCAGCAGGACAGGGGGCGGTTGGTGGCTACACCTTC
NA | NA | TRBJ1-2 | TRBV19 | CATRQGGYGYTF | TGTGCCACTCGCCAGGGAGGCTATGGCTACACCTTC
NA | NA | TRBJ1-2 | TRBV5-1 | CASSLTTDYGYTF | TGCGCCAGCAGCTTGACGACAGACTATGGCTACACCTTC
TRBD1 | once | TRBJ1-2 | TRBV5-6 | CASRHNRGSNYGYTF | TGTGCCAGCAGGCATAACAGGGGATCTAACTATGGCTACACCTTC
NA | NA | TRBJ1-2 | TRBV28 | CASRPTGTASYGYTF | TGTGCCAGCAGACCCACCGGGACGGCCTCCTATGGCTACACCTTC
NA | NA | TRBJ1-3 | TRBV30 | CAWSNPVVSGNTIYF | TGTGCCTGGAGTAACCCTGTCGTCTCTGGAAACACCATATATTTT
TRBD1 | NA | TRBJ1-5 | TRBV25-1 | CASSFRRDRVNQPQHF | TGTGCCAGCAGTTTCCGTCGGGACAGGGTAAATCAGCCCCAGCATTTT
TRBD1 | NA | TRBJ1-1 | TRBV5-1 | CASSLGQGSNTEAFF | TGCGCCAGCAGCTTAGGACAGGGTTCGAACACTGAAGCTTTCTTT
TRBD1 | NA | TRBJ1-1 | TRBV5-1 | CASSLTGVPEAFF | TGCGCCAGCAGCTTGACAGGGGTCCCTGAAGCTTTCTTT
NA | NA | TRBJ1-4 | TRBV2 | CVSLAGSTNEKLFF | TGTGTCAGTTTAGCGGGCTCGACTAATGAAAAACTGTTTTTT
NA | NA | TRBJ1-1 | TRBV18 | CASVLYPNTEAFF | TGTGCCAGCGTCCTATACCCTAACACTGAAGCTTTCTTT
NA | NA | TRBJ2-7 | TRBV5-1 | CASSFNYEQYF | TGCGCCAGCAGCTTTAACTACGAGCAGTACTTC
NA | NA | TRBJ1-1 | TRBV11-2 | CASSFGGGRFAEAFF | TGTGCCAGCAGCTTTGGGGGGGGCCGATTCGCTGAAGCTTTCTTT
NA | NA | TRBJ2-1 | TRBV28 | CASSPRTARPYNEQFF | TGTGCCAGCAGCCCTCGGACGGCGAGACCCTACAATGAGCAGTTCTTC
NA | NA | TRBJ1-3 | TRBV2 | CASSPGPLINTIYF | TGTGCCAGCAGTCCGGGACCGCTCATAAACACCATATATTTT
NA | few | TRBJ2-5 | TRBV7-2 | CASSSLRRETQYF | TGTGCCAGCAGCTCCTTGCGGCGGGAGACCCAGTACTTC